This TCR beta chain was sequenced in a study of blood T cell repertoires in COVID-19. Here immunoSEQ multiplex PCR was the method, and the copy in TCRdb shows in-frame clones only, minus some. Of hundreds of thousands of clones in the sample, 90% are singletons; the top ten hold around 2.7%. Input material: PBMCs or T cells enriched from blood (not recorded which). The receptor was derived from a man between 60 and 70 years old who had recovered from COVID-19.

The CDR3 loop reads CASTPGLAEKLFF. DNA for the CDR3: TGTGCCAGTACCCCCGGGTTAGCCGAAAAACTGTTTTTT. The chain carries TRBV19 and TRBJ1-4; D is uncertain. The germline V gene encodes CDR1 LNHDA and CDR2 SQIVND (reference sequence). V dropped 7 bases and J dropped 8 bases, with 14 bases sitting between them. The CDR3 runs to 13 residues.